This T cell receptor (beta chain) was recovered during a study of blood T cell repertoires in COVID-19. Method: immunoSEQ multiplex PCR; TCRdb's copy keeps in-frame clones and lacks some. The sample includes fewer than 20,000 clones, 70% to 90% of them seen just once. In its sample, this clone was seen a few times. Germline loops: CDR1 MGHRA, CDR2 YSYEKL. V gave up 0 bases and J gave up 9 bases, with 18 bases separating them. CDR3 size: 16 residues. The sequenced material came from peripheral blood. The V and J genes are TRBV4-1 and TRBJ1-5; the D is unclear. This receptor was obtained from a man between 65 and 79 years old in a cohort sampled during active COVID-19. The CDR3 DNA follows: TGCGCCAGCAGCCAAGAGCTTCCTGCGGCGGTCCGGCCCCAGCATTTT. Translated, it gives CASSQELPAAVRPQHF.